The clone carrying this T cell receptor (beta chain) was detected a few times. Its antigen is undetermined. These data come from a study of identical twins. Study-wide results and limits: Conclusions rested on cross-sectional statistics rather than following the same donors.

The CDR3 is made up of 14 amino acids. CDR1 is DFQATT, CDR2 SNEGSKA, per germline (reference sequence). Trimming removed 5 bases from V and 6 bases from J; junction bases left unmatched: 11. TCRdb processed the 5' RACE reads anew with MiXCR; each CDR3 protein has one entry. The sample shows approximately 670,000 distinct CDR3 sequences, roughly 6% of them seen only once. The V and J genes are TRBV20-1 and TRBJ2-5; 8 bases match TRBD2. The sample was naive T cells sorted from blood. The TCR sequence derives from a young man in good health. The CDR3 nucleotides read TGCAGTGCTTCCCGAGGGATAGCGGGGAAGACCCAGTACTTC. Protein: CSASRGIAGKTQYF.